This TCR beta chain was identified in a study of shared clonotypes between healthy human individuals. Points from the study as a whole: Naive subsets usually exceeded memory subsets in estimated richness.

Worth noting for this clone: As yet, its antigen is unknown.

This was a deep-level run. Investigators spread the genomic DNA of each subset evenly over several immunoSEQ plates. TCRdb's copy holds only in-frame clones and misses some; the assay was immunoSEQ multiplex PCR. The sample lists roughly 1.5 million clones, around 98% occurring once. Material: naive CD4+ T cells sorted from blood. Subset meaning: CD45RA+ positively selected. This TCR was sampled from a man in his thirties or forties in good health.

CDR3 protein: CASSEERLYNEQFF. The DNA of the CDR3 is TGTGCCAGCTCCGAGGAGAGACTCTACAATGAGCAGTTCTTC. The chain employs TRBV18 and TRBJ2-1; D ambiguous. Germline-derived CDR1 and CDR2 are KGHSH and LQKENI. The CDR3 contains 14 residues. The V and J ends lost 6 bases and 3 bases respectively, with 12 bases between them.